Described below is a single TCR beta chain sequence and its context. The antigen this receptor binds is unknown. Base qualities are not provided; no much larger clone lies one nucleotide away. The donors were 40 or so Caucasian individuals from Russia, aged 6 to 90 years, who were systemically healthy. Ten milliliters of peripheral blood were drawn from each donor into EDTA-treated Vacutainer tubes. Ficoll-Paque density-gradient centrifugation was used to isolate PBMCs, with at least 6 million per sample. Trizol reagent was used to extract total RNA from the PBMCs, yielding at least 6 micrograms per sample. Naive CD45RAhigh/CD27high T cell percentages were measured by flow cytometry on a PBMC aliquot from every donor. Receptors were amplified or captured by 5' RACE. Data came from an Illumina HiSeq 2500. A second PCR of about 7 to 12 cycles was run with a J-beta primer mix and a sample-barcoded 5' primer. Each TCR beta cDNA molecule received a unique molecular identifier from a template-switch 5' adaptor carrying 12 random nucleotides. Each sample yielded at least 2.5 million CDR3-containing paired-end reads. First-strand cDNA was synthesized from all RNA with the Mint cDNA synthesis kit, primed by a TRBC-specific oligonucleotide. Following uracil-DNA glycosylase treatment, a first 18-cycle PCR with universal primers M1SS and BC2_uni_R was performed on all cDNA. As for the authors' bioinformatics: For normalization, 1 million high-quality reads, each with a distinct molecular identifier, were randomly selected from each sample. Instead of being binned into consensus sequences, reads that shared molecular identifiers were thrown out. MiTCR, set to a Q25 quality threshold and the strictest error-elimination algorithm, was used for CDR3 identification, clonotype clustering and error correction. A nonparametric unseen species model with Euler transformation was used to estimate a lower bound on total TCR beta diversity. Using fastp trimming at Q25 and MiXCR clonotype assembly, TCRdb reanalyzed the public sequencing data and kept in-frame beta chains. Rows are combined by CDR3 protein, so each entry shows the most common genes and DNA. TCRdb assigned the V and J calls; the authors' analysis was not used. The sample table shows 700,000 or so distinct CDR3 sequences, and around a fifth are seen once. 22% of the sample goes to the ten largest clones.

These data originate in a study of blood T cells in healthy people across ages (dated by TCRdb to between 2015 and 2017). With respect to the entire study: In model experiments, template switching captured about one uniquely barcoded TCR beta cDNA molecule for every two T cells. Using deep sequencing normalized with unique cDNA molecular identifiers, the study measured how TCR beta repertoire diversity changes with age. Four age groups were formed from the donors: young (average approximately 15 years), middle-aged (approximately 42), aged (62) and long-lived (about 80). To avoid experimental bias, donors of different ages were spread randomly across the sequencing lanes. The study analyzed two additional independent replicas of 1 million unique cDNA reads from the same blood draw for two donors, one aged 18 to 30 and one aged 80 or older. Points the paper makes about the study in general: Estimates of total diversity from one million sequenced T cells were regarded as lower bounds and underestimates. The long-lived group showed more naive CD4+ T cells, fewer expanded clones and increased TCR diversity than the aged group, suggesting age selection. The CMV infection status of donors was not known, potentially confounding age-related changes in expanded clonotypes. Conclusive comparison of naive and antigen-experienced compartments was prevented by the profiling of bulk unsorted PBMCs. Observed TCR beta diversity correlated strongly with the percentage of naive T cells measured by flow cytometry. Observed TCR beta diversity per million T cells fell roughly linearly with age, and a significant reduction was already apparent by age roughly 40.

V lost 2 bases and J lost 0 bases; the stretch between them is 11 bases long. There are 16 amino acids in the CDR3, from cysteine to phenylalanine inclusive. Only the CDR3 part of the read is kept: 48 bases, read in frame from the first base. Based on the germline V gene, the CDR1 and CDR2 sequences are MNHEY and SVGAGI. The chain couples TRBV6-5 to TRBJ2-4; the D gene lacks a confident call. The sequence came from a man aged 65-85 years in good health. The specimen sequenced was blood. Read as DNA, the sequence is TGTGCCAGCAGTTACGGGTCAGTAGGAGCCAAAAACATTCAGTACTTC. Its amino acids are CASSYGSVGAKNIQYF.